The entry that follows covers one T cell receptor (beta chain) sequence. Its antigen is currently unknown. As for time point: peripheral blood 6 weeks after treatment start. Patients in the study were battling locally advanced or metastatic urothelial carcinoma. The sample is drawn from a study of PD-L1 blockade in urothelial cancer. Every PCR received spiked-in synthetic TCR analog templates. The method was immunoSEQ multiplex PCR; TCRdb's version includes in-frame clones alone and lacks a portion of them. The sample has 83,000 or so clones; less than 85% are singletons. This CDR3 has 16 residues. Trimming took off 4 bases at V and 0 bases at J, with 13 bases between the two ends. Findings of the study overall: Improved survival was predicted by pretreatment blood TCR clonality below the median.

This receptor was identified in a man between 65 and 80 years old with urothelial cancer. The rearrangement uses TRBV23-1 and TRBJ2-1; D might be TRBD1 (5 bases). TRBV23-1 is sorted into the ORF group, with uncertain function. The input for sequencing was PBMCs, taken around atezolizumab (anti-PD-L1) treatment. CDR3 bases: TGCGCCAGCAGTCGATGGGGCCGAAGCTCCTACAATGAGCAGTTCTTC. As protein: CASSRWGRSSYNEQFF.